Below are 20 T cell receptor beta chains sequenced from a single sample in a study of T cells after yellow fever vaccination. TCRdb independently ran MiXCR on the 5' RACE reads; one entry per CDR3 protein. This table has some 560,000 distinct CDR3 sequences, 15% to 20% appearing once. Sequencing used PBMCs, obtained 15 days after the yellow fever booster vaccination. The source is a man aged 30 to 45 who received the YFV17D yellow fever vaccine.

V and J are TRBV2 and TRBJ1-1, with D possibly being TRBD1 (6 bases). CDR1 SNHLY and CDR2 FYNNEI come from the germline V gene. Trimming left V 4 bases short and J 1 base short, with 7 bases between. The CDR3 extends over 13 amino acids. The CDR3 is CASSAQGNTEAFF. CDR3 in DNA: TGTGCCAGCAGTGCACAGGGGAACACTGAAGCTTTCTTT.

This chain joins TRBV9 and TRBJ2-3; TRBD2 might be the D (5 bases). CDR3 length: 14 amino acids. V was trimmed by 2 bases and J by 2 bases, leaving 9 bases between them. Germline CDR1 is SGDLS and CDR2 is YYNGEE. The DNA for the CDR3 is TGTGCCAGCAGCGTGAGCGGTATCACAGATACGCAGTATTTT. Its translation: CASSVSGITDTQYF.

V gene TRBV27 combines with J gene TRBJ2-2; D gene unclear. CDR3 length: 15 amino acids. The V and J ends lost 7 bases and 6 bases respectively, with 18 bases between them. Germline lookup yields CDR1 MNHEY and CDR2 SMNVEV (reference sequence). The DNA for the CDR3 is TGTGCCAGCACCTCAGGTCACAAGCCCTCCGGGGAGCTGTTTTTT. It encodes CASTSGHKPSGELFF.

V gene TRBV20-1 combines with J gene TRBJ2-3; 7 positions agree with TRBD2. Germline trimming cut 3 bases from V and 5 bases from J; bases unmatched to any gene: 11. In germline, CDR1 is DFQATT, CDR2 SNEGSKA (reference sequence). There are 15 residues in the CDR3. CDR3 loop: CSASPPVRELDTQYF. The DNA of the CDR3 is TGCAGTGCTAGCCCCCCGGTGCGGGAGTTAGATACGCAGTATTTT.

The chain joins TRBV7-9 to TRBJ1-1; no definite D call. Germline V gene sequence: CDR1 SEHNR, CDR2 FQNEAQ (reference sequence). Between the trimmed V and J ends, which lost 5 bases and 5 bases, there was a span of 12 bases. The CDR3 covers 13 residues. The CDR3 nucleotides read TGTGCCAGCAGCCATAGCTCGGGAACTGAAGCTTTCTTT. This encodes CASSHSSGTEAFF.

A few counts support this clonotype. J is TRBJ2-5 and V is TRBV7-9; D not certain. V gave up 8 bases and J gave up 5 bases, with 6 bases separating them. Germline CDR1 reads SEHNR; CDR2 reads FQNEAQ (reference sequence). CDR3 length: 10 residues. CDR3 amino acids: CASHEETQYF. The DNA for the CDR3 is TGTGCCAGCCACGAGGAGACCCAGTACTTC.

As DNA, the CDR3 is TGTGCCAGCAGCTTACCCTTAGCGGGATCCTACAATGAGCAGTTCTTC. Its protein product is CASSLPLAGSYNEQFF. V is TRBV7-2 and J is TRBJ2-1, with TRBD2 matching 8 bases. V shed 2 bases and J 1 base; nucleotides not matched to a gene: 4. Germline V lookup: CDR1 SGHTA, CDR2 FQGNSA. The CDR3 loop spans 16 amino acids.

This sequence joins TRBV20-1 and TRBJ2-2; D might be TRBD2 (6 bases). The CDR3 extends over 11 amino acids. The V and J ends lost 6 bases and 7 bases respectively, with 9 bases between them. Germline V gives CDR1 DFQATT, CDR2 SNEGSKA (reference sequence). CDR3 DNA: TGCAGTGCCCCGGGGGACGGGGAGCTGTTTTTT. It specifies CSAPGDGELFF.

In this sample, this clonotype turned up a few times. The chain links TRBV10-2 to TRBJ2-7, with D unresolved. This CDR3 region has 14 residues. CDR1 and CDR2 (germline): WSHSY, SAAADI. Between the trimmed V and J ends, which lost 3 bases and 4 bases, there was a span of 13 bases. The CDR3 region has the DNA TGCGCCAGCAGTGACCGTGGCGCGATTTACGAGCAGTACTTC. It is translated as CASSDRGAIYEQYF.

This chain links TRBV12-3 or TRBV12-4 with TRBJ2-7; the match to TRBD2 covers 7 bases. The CDR3 sequence is 14 residues long. The trim removed 3 bases at V and 3 bases at J, leaving 5 bases unmatched. The chain's CDR3 is CASSFQAGYYEQYF. DNA of the CDR3: TGTGCCAGCAGTTTTCAAGCGGGGTACTACGAGCAGTACTTC.

J is TRBJ2-5 and V is TRBV7-9, with D hard to call. This CDR3 has 13 residues. The germline V gene encodes CDR1 SEHNR and CDR2 FQNEAQ (reference sequence). V lost 1 base, J lost 4 bases, and 7 bases lay in between. CDR3 DNA: TGTGCCAGCAGCTTAGACCTGACAGAGACCCAGTACTTC. Amino acids: CASSLDLTETQYF. Full variable domain (rest looked up from reference TRBV7-9 and TRBJ2-5): DTGVSQNPRHKITKRGQNVTFRCDPISEHNRLYWYRQTLGQGPEFLTYFQNEAQLEKSRLLSDRFSAERPKGSFSTLEIQRTEQGDSAMYLCASSLDLTETQYFGPGTRLLVL.

This clonotype was seen more than once but under ten times. The V and J genes are TRBV7-3 and TRBJ2-1; weak D call: TRBD2 (6 bases). Germline V CDR1 and CDR2: SGHTA, FQGTGA. This CDR3 spans 17 amino acids. V was shortened by 5 bases and J by 1 base, with 18 bases between the two germline ends. In DNA form, the CDR3 reads TGTGCCAGCAGCCGGGACTCCCTCTCGATTTCCTACAATGAGCAGTTCTTC. This encodes CASSRDSLSISYNEQFF.

This chain links TRBV29-1 with TRBJ2-7, with no clear D. The CDR3 runs to 13 residues. Trimming removed 2 bases from V and 1 base from J, with 9 bases in between. Germline V gene data show CDR1 as SQVTM and CDR2 as ANQGSEA. CDR3 DNA sequence: TGCAGCGTTGAACTACAAGGTTCCTACGAGCAGTACTTC. Its translation is CSVELQGSYEQYF.

This chain connects TRBV29-1 to TRBJ1-1; D is ambiguous. CDR3 length: 11 residues. Trimming shortened V by 6 bases and J by 1 base, and 6 bases separated the two germline ends. In germline, CDR1 is SQVTM, CDR2 ANQGSEA. In DNA, the CDR3 is TGCAGCGTCACGTCGAACACTGAAGCTTTCTTT. This encodes CSVTSNTEAFF.

There are a few counts of this clonotype. CDR3 coding DNA: TGCAGCGTTGATTGGGGGGGATACACTGAAGCTTTCTTT. Amino acids: CSVDWGGYTEAFF. This chain connects TRBV29-1 to TRBJ1-1; D perhaps matches TRBD1 (5 bases). Germline lookup yields CDR1 SQVTM and CDR2 ANQGSEA. V gave up 3 bases and J gave up 3 bases, with 11 bases separating them. The CDR3 totals 13 residues.

This clonotype came up a few times. The J gene is TRBJ2-7, the V gene TRBV14; TRBD2 is a possible D gene (5 bases). This CDR3 comprises 13 residues. V lost 0 bases and J lost 6, with 9 bases in between. The germline V gene encodes CDR1 SGHDN and CDR2 FVKESK. DNA of the CDR3: TGTGCCAGCAGCCAAGAAGAGGCGGGCGAGCAGTACTTC. Residues: CASSQEEAGEQYF.

V gene TRBV14 combines with J gene TRBJ2-7; 8 bases are shared with TRBD2. Per the germline V gene, CDR1 is SGHDN and CDR2 is FVKESK. V lost 2 bases, J lost 4 bases, and 7 bases stayed unmatched. The CDR3 runs to 15 residues. CDR3 coding DNA: TGTGCCAGCAGCCAATTGGCGGGAGGCAAGTACGAGCAGTACTTC. This encodes CASSQLAGGKYEQYF.

The sample holds a few counts of this clonotype. The J gene is TRBJ2-3, the V gene TRBV6-4; TRBD2 matches at 11 bases. Trimming cost V 9 bases and J 2 bases; bases outside gene matches: 7. The CDR3 has 15 amino acids. CDR1 and CDR2 from the germline V gene are MRHNA and SNTAGT. Written as DNA, the CDR3 is TGTGCCAGACCTAGCGGGAGGAAGACCACAGATACGCAGTATTTT. This sequence encodes CARPSGRKTTDTQYF.

The rearrangement joins TRBV25-1 to TRBJ2-3; TRBD2 agrees at 11 bases. V lost 3 bases, J lost 1 base, and 3 bases stayed unmatched. This CDR3 has 16 residues. The germline CDR1 and CDR2 sequences are MGHDK and SYGVNS. This CDR3 reads CASSDGLAGRTDTQYF. The CDR3 nucleotides are TGTGCCAGCAGTGATGGACTAGCGGGCCGCACAGATACGCAGTATTTT.

J is TRBJ2-5 and V is TRBV30, with D possibly being TRBD1 (5 bases). Trimming took off 2 bases at V and 2 bases at J, with 9 bases between the two ends. The V gene's germline CDR1 is GTSNPN and CDR2 SVGIG (reference sequence). The CDR3 is 13 amino acids. For the CDR3, the DNA is TGTGCCTGGAGTAGACAGATACAAGAGACCCAGTACTTC. It is translated as CAWSRQIQETQYF.